This entry concerns a single TCR beta chain. The data originate from a study of technical replicates of blood from several donors. The data were produced by immunoSEQ multiplex PCR, yet TCRdb's version contains in-frame clones alone and is incomplete. Altogether about 73,000 clones are present, roughly nine tenths being singletons, with the ten largest covering 4.5% to 5%. After removal of 6 bases from V and 1 base from J, the junction contained 14 bases not matched to a gene. Per germline, CDR1 SNHLY and CDR2 FYNNEI. The CDR3 has 17 amino acids. The receptor was derived from a human donor in good health. Some clones in this sample may be carry-over from other donors' samples. The chain employs TRBV2 and TRBJ2-7; TRBD1 matches 8 bases. The material sequenced was PBMCs. This CDR3 is CASSIRVQGALSYEQYF. As DNA, the CDR3 is TGTGCCAGCAGCATTAGAGTTCAGGGGGCGCTTTCCTACGAGCAGTACTTC. Combining the CDR3 with reference TRBV2 and TRBJ2-7 gives the whole variable domain EPEVTQTPSHQVTQMGQEVILRCVPISNHLYFYWYRQILGQKVEFLVSFYNNEISEKSEIFDDQFSVERPDGSNFTLKIRSTKLEDSAMYFCASSIRVQGALSYEQYFGPGTRLTVT.